These T cell receptor beta chains were read from a single sample in a study of blood T cell repertoires in COVID-19. Some clones are missing from TCRdb's copy, which holds only in-frame ones; the method was immunoSEQ multiplex PCR. Of 150,000 or so clones listed, about 86% were seen once; the top ten hold approximately 8.2%. The specimen was peripheral blood. All receptors come from a woman in her fifties or sixties with acute or convalescent COVID-19. Each CDR3 is given with its conserved first and last residue. The D gene is left open where the match is weak. Clone size is shown for a subset of rows, as once, few, many or a class of expanded clone.

abundance: NA
j_gene: TRBJ1-1
v_gene: TRBV19
d_gene: TRBD1
CDR3nt: TGTGCCAGTAGTTACCGGACAGGGGTGAACACTGAAGCTTTCTTT
CDR3aa: CASSYRTGVNTEAFF

abundance: NA
j_gene: TRBJ2-1
v_gene: TRBV6-4
d_gene: TRBD2
CDR3nt: TGTGCCAGCAGTGACTCGAAAGGCAGCGGGGGGCTAGGTGAGCAGTTCTTC
CDR3aa: CASSDSKGSGGLGEQFF

abundance: NA
j_gene: TRBJ1-2
v_gene: TRBV30
d_gene: NA
CDR3nt: TGTGCCTGGAGAGGAGTAGCGAACTATGGCTACACCTTC
CDR3aa: CAWRGVANYGYTF

abundance: NA
j_gene: TRBJ2-2
v_gene: TRBV5-1
d_gene: TRBD1
CDR3nt: TGCGCCAGCTTCGACAGGGGGGGAACCGGGGAGCTGTTTTTT
CDR3aa: CASFDRGGTGELFF

abundance: NA
j_gene: TRBJ1-6
v_gene: TRBV9
d_gene: NA
CDR3nt: TGTGCCAGCAGTGCACCGGGCTCCTATAATTCACCCCTCCACTTT
CDR3aa: CASSAPGSYNSPLHF

abundance: many
j_gene: TRBJ2-3
v_gene: TRBV7-9
d_gene: TRBD1
CDR3nt: TGTGCCAGCAGCTTATCAGGACAGGGCACAGATACGCAGTATTTT
CDR3aa: CASSLSGQGTDTQYF

abundance: once
j_gene: TRBJ1-4
v_gene: TRBV19
d_gene: NA
CDR3nt: TGTGCCAGTAGTTTGGTCGGGGTTGGAAATAATGAAAAACTGTTTTTT
CDR3aa: CASSLVGVGNNEKLFF

abundance: NA
j_gene: TRBJ2-3
v_gene: TRBV6-5
d_gene: TRBD1
CDR3nt: TGTGCCAGCCAGACAGGGCTGAGGGATACGCAGTATTTT
CDR3aa: CASQTGLRDTQYF

abundance: NA
j_gene: TRBJ2-7
v_gene: TRBV23-1
d_gene: NA
CDR3nt: TGCGCCAGCAGTCAAAGTTCTAGAGTGAGGACAGACACCGCCTACGAGCAGTACTTC
CDR3aa: CASSQSSRVRTDTAYEQYF

abundance: NA
j_gene: TRBJ1-2
v_gene: TRBV5-6
d_gene: TRBD1
CDR3nt: TGTGCCAGCAGCCGGACAGGGAGGTATGGCTACACCTTC
CDR3aa: CASSRTGRYGYTF

abundance: NA
j_gene: TRBJ2-1
v_gene: TRBV6-5
d_gene: TRBD1
CDR3nt: TGTGCCAGCAATCTGAGGGGACAGTTATACAGTGAGCAGTTCTTC
CDR3aa: CASNLRGQLYSEQFF

abundance: once
j_gene: TRBJ2-3
v_gene: TRBV5-1
d_gene: TRBD1
CDR3nt: TGCGCCAGCTCGAGGACAGGGTTCCTTAGCACAGATACGCAGTATTTT
CDR3aa: CASSRTGFLSTDTQYF

abundance: NA
j_gene: TRBJ1-5
v_gene: TRBV28
d_gene: NA
CDR3nt: TGTGCCAGCAGTTTAATTCGACTAACAGGGTCAAATCAGCCCCAGCATTTT
CDR3aa: CASSLIRLTGSNQPQHF

abundance: few
j_gene: TRBJ2-7
v_gene: TRBV6-4
d_gene: TRBD1
CDR3nt: TGTGCCAGCAGTGAAAACAGGGGCTACGAGCAGTACTTC
CDR3aa: CASSENRGYEQYF

abundance: NA
j_gene: TRBJ2-1
v_gene: TRBV2
d_gene: NA
CDR3nt: TGTGCCAGCAGAAATCAGGGTTCGGGCTCCTACAATGAGCAGTTCTTC
CDR3aa: CASRNQGSGSYNEQFF

abundance: NA
j_gene: TRBJ1-6
v_gene: TRBV30
d_gene: NA
CDR3nt: TGTGCCGGGGGGTCGGGGGTGGGATCACCCCTCCACTTT
CDR3aa: CAGGSGVGSPLHF

abundance: NA
j_gene: TRBJ1-1
v_gene: TRBV28
d_gene: NA
CDR3nt: TGTGCCAGCCCTCCCGCGGCAGATGAGACCACCGAAGCTTTCTTT
CDR3aa: CASPPAADETTEAFF

abundance: NA
j_gene: TRBJ1-5
v_gene: TRBV5-8
d_gene: NA
CDR3nt: TGTGCCAGCAGCTTGGGCTGGTCCGGGCAGCCCCAGCATTTT
CDR3aa: CASSLGWSGQPQHF

abundance: few
j_gene: TRBJ1-5
v_gene: TRBV19
d_gene: NA
CDR3nt: TGTGCCAGTAGTAGGAGGGCGCGTCAGCCCCAGCATTTT
CDR3aa: CASSRRARQPQHF

abundance: NA
j_gene: TRBJ2-7
v_gene: TRBV6-5
d_gene: TRBD1
CDR3nt: TGTGCCACTCGACCCCTGACAGGGGGCTCCTACGAGCAGTACTTC
CDR3aa: CATRPLTGGSYEQYF

abundance: once
j_gene: TRBJ1-4
v_gene: TRBV9
d_gene: TRBD1
CDR3nt: TGTGCCAGCAGCGAACGGGACAGTCCTAATGAAAAACTGTTTTTT
CDR3aa: CASSERDSPNEKLFF

abundance: NA
j_gene: TRBJ1-1
v_gene: TRBV6-1
d_gene: NA
CDR3nt: TGTGCCAGCAGTGGACCTTCGGGGTTCGGGCACACTGAAGCTTTCTTT
CDR3aa: CASSGPSGFGHTEAFF

abundance: few
j_gene: TRBJ1-1
v_gene: TRBV30
d_gene: NA
CDR3nt: TGTGCCTGGATTCCTGGGGGACTGAGCGAAGCTTTCTTT
CDR3aa: CAWIPGGLSEAFF

abundance: NA
j_gene: TRBJ2-1
v_gene: TRBV10-2
d_gene: TRBD2
CDR3nt: TGCGCCAGCAGTCTGACTAGCGGGGGTTCCTACAATGAGCAGTTCTTC
CDR3aa: CASSLTSGGSYNEQFF

abundance: NA
j_gene: TRBJ2-2
v_gene: TRBV24-1
d_gene: TRBD1
CDR3nt: TGTGCCACCAGTGATTTAACTCTTCCTGGGACAGCTAACACCGGGGAGCTGTTTTTT
CDR3aa: CATSDLTLPGTANTGELFF

abundance: few
j_gene: TRBJ1-1
v_gene: TRBV6-5
d_gene: NA
CDR3nt: TGTGCCAGCAGTTACCTACCGGGGATGGACACTGAAGCTTTCTTT
CDR3aa: CASSYLPGMDTEAFF

abundance: NA
j_gene: TRBJ2-3
v_gene: TRBV5-3
d_gene: TRBD2
CDR3nt: TGTGCCAGAAGCATGGGGACTAGCGGGGTACCCACAGATACGCAGTATTTT
CDR3aa: CARSMGTSGVPTDTQYF

abundance: once
j_gene: TRBJ2-4
v_gene: TRBV3-1/TRBV3-2
d_gene: NA
CDR3nt: TGTGCCAGCAGCCAAGACCCGTCATGGGCGTCCAAAAACATTCAGTACTTC
CDR3aa: CASSQDPSWASKNIQYF

abundance: once
j_gene: TRBJ2-3
v_gene: TRBV19
d_gene: NA
CDR3nt: TGTGCCAGTAGTCGGACTTCCCACTCCACAGATACGCAGTATTTT
CDR3aa: CASSRTSHSTDTQYF

abundance: NA
j_gene: TRBJ1-1
v_gene: TRBV19
d_gene: NA
CDR3nt: TGTGCCAGTAGTATGGGGGCCAGGGTGAAAGCTTTCTTT
CDR3aa: CASSMGARVKAFF

abundance: NA
j_gene: TRBJ1-3
v_gene: TRBV7-2
d_gene: NA
CDR3nt: TGTGCCAGCAGCTTGGACAGCAACGTTGGAAACACCATATATTTT
CDR3aa: CASSLDSNVGNTIYF

abundance: NA
j_gene: TRBJ1-6
v_gene: TRBV5-1
d_gene: TRBD1
CDR3nt: TGCGCCAGCAGCACGGGACAGCGCCCAACGGATTCACCCCTCCACTTT
CDR3aa: CASSTGQRPTDSPLHF

abundance: NA
j_gene: TRBJ1-3
v_gene: TRBV4-1
d_gene: TRBD1
CDR3nt: TGCGCCAGCAGCCCCCGGACAGGGGGCCGAGGGTCTGGAAACACCATATATTTT
CDR3aa: CASSPRTGGRGSGNTIYF

abundance: NA
j_gene: TRBJ2-5
v_gene: TRBV4-2
d_gene: TRBD2
CDR3nt: TGTGCCAGCAGCCCCTCCCCTAGCGGGGGCTTCCAAGAGACCCAGTACTTC
CDR3aa: CASSPSPSGGFQETQYF

abundance: once
j_gene: TRBJ2-3
v_gene: TRBV4-2
d_gene: TRBD2
CDR3nt: TGTGCCAGCAGCCGAGCGGGACTAGCGGGGGGGTTGGATACGCAGTATTTT
CDR3aa: CASSRAGLAGGLDTQYF

abundance: NA
j_gene: TRBJ2-5
v_gene: TRBV5-4
d_gene: TRBD2
CDR3nt: TGTGCCAGCAGCCTGGGGGGACTAGCGGGGGTAGAGACCCAGTACTTC
CDR3aa: CASSLGGLAGVETQYF

abundance: NA
j_gene: TRBJ1-3
v_gene: TRBV10-3
d_gene: NA
CDR3nt: TGTGCCACAAAAACAGATTTCTCTGGAAACACCATATATTTT
CDR3aa: CATKTDFSGNTIYF

abundance: NA
j_gene: TRBJ2-3
v_gene: TRBV4-1
d_gene: NA
CDR3nt: TGCGCCAGCAGCCAAGGTGGGACTAGCACAGATACGCAGTATTTT
CDR3aa: CASSQGGTSTDTQYF

abundance: NA
j_gene: TRBJ2-7
v_gene: TRBV28
d_gene: TRBD1
CDR3nt: TGTGCCAGCACCCCCAGGGACAGGGGATACGAGCAGTACTTC
CDR3aa: CASTPRDRGYEQYF

abundance: NA
j_gene: TRBJ1-1
v_gene: TRBV6-5
d_gene: TRBD1
CDR3nt: TGTGCCAGCAGGGACAGGAATCGAGCTTTCTTT
CDR3aa: CASRDRNRAFF

abundance: NA
j_gene: TRBJ2-5
v_gene: TRBV7-8
d_gene: TRBD2
CDR3nt: TGTGCCAGCAGCACCGGACTAGCGGGAGAGACCCAGTACTTC
CDR3aa: CASSTGLAGETQYF

abundance: NA
j_gene: TRBJ1-1
v_gene: TRBV5-1
d_gene: NA
CDR3nt: TGCGCCAGCAGCCGAGACAAGAACACTGAAGCTTTCTTT
CDR3aa: CASSRDKNTEAFF

abundance: NA
j_gene: TRBJ2-3
v_gene: TRBV12-5
d_gene: NA
CDR3nt: TGTGCTAGTGTTCTCGGGGGCACAGATACGCAGTATTTT
CDR3aa: CASVLGGTDTQYF

abundance: NA
j_gene: TRBJ2-1
v_gene: TRBV27
d_gene: TRBD2
CDR3nt: TGTGCCAGCAGTTTCATCCTAGCGGGGGACTACAATGAGCAGTTCTTC
CDR3aa: CASSFILAGDYNEQFF

abundance: NA
j_gene: TRBJ1-6
v_gene: TRBV7-9
d_gene: TRBD1
CDR3nt: TGTGCCAGCAGCGCGACAGGGGTGAGCTCCTATAATTCACCCCTCCACTTT
CDR3aa: CASSATGVSSYNSPLHF

abundance: NA
j_gene: TRBJ1-2
v_gene: TRBV12-3/TRBV12-4
d_gene: NA
CDR3nt: TGTGCCAGCAGTTTGCATGGGGGCTTAGGCTACACCTTC
CDR3aa: CASSLHGGLGYTF

abundance: few
j_gene: TRBJ1-1
v_gene: TRBV19
d_gene: NA
CDR3nt: TGTGCCAGTAGTACGACTGATTTGTTCGACAGGAACACTGAAGCTTTCTTT
CDR3aa: CASSTTDLFDRNTEAFF

abundance: many
j_gene: TRBJ1-3
v_gene: TRBV28
d_gene: NA
CDR3nt: TGTGCCAGCAAAAGTGAACTCCTATCTGGAAACACCATATATTTT
CDR3aa: CASKSELLSGNTIYF

abundance: NA
j_gene: TRBJ1-4
v_gene: TRBV5-1
d_gene: NA
CDR3nt: TGCGCCAGCAGCCCCGTTGGAGGGGCTAATGAAAAACTGTTTTTT
CDR3aa: CASSPVGGANEKLFF

abundance: once
j_gene: TRBJ2-7
v_gene: TRBV27
d_gene: NA
CDR3nt: TGTGCCAGCAGTGGTAGCTCCTACGAGCAGTACTTC
CDR3aa: CASSGSSYEQYF

abundance: NA
j_gene: TRBJ2-5
v_gene: TRBV6-6
d_gene: NA
CDR3nt: TGTGCCAGCAGTCTACTCGGGACAGCGGGAGAGACCCAGTACTTC
CDR3aa: CASSLLGTAGETQYF

abundance: NA
j_gene: TRBJ2-3
v_gene: TRBV7-2
d_gene: TRBD2
CDR3nt: TGTGCCAGCAGCTTAGTCAGAGGACTAGGGATAGATACGCAGTATTTT
CDR3aa: CASSLVRGLGIDTQYF